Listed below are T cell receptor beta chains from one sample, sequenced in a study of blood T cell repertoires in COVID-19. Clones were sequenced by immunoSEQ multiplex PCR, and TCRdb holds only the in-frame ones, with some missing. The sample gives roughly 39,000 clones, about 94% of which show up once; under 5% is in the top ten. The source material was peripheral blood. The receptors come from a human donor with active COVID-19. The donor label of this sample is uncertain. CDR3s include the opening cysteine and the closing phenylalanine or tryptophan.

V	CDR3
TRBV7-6	CASSSSGGAYNEQFF
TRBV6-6	CASSEGTSTLKAFF
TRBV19	CASSLGQNYYGYTF
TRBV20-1	CSASDTSGASGNTIYF
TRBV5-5	CASSLYWNTEAFF
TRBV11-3	CASSPGQVGGANVLTF
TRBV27	CASSLFNQGTQYF
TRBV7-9	CASSGQINEKLFF
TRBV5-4	CASSRGGNEQFF
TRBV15	CATKDRHKSTNEKLFF
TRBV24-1	CATSDFGTGVKNTGELFF
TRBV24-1	CATSDPNRGREQFF
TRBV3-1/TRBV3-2	CASSNPARGHTEAFF
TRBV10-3	CAISTEATGFNNSPLHF